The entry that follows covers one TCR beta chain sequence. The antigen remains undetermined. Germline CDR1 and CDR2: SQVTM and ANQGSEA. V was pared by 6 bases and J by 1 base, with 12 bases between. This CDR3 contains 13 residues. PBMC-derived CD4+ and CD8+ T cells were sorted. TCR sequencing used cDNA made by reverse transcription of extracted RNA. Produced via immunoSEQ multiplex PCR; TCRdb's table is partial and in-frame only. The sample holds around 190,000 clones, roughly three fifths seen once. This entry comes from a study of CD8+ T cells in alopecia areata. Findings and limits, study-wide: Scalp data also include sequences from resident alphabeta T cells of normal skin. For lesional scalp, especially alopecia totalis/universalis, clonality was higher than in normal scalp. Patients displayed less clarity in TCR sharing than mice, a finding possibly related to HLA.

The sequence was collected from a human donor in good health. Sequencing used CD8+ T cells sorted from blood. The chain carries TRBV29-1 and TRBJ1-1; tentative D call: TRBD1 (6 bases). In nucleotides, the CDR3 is TGCAGCGTGTCGAGGGGGGCGAACACTGAAGCTTTCTTT. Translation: CSVSRGANTEAFF.